This is a list of T cell receptor beta chains from one sample in a study of blood T cell repertoires in COVID-19. Clones were read by immunoSEQ multiplex PCR, and TCRdb kept only the in-frame ones, dropping some. The data contain approximately 170,000 clones, approximately 86% of them seen just once; the ten biggest clones take up 6.5% to 7.5%. The sample consisted of peripheral blood. The receptors derive from a man aged 80 or over with COVID-19, enrolled during active disease. Both conserved end residues are part of each CDR3. The D gene is left open where the match is weak. Size is omitted from some rows. Given values are once, few, many or a class for expanded clones.

TRBV2	13	NA	TRBJ1-1	NA	CASSEQGLGGAFF	TGTGCCAGCAGTGAACAGGGCCTCGGGGGAGCTTTCTTT
TRBV9	13	NA	TRBJ1-1	NA	CASSPQTGQEAFF	TGTGCCAGCAGCCCCCAGACCGGACAGGAAGCTTTCTTT
TRBV11-3	18	NA	TRBJ2-1	TRBD2	CASSLDAWGRGVYNEQFF	TGTGCCAGCAGCTTAGATGCCTGGGGGCGGGGGGTCTACAATGAGCAGTTCTTC
TRBV6-1	14	NA	TRBJ1-2	NA	CASSEERGRYGYTF	TGTGCCAGCAGTGAAGAAAGGGGCCGCTATGGCTACACCTTC
TRBV11-2	13	once	TRBJ2-7	TRBD2	CASSFSGGYEQYF	TGTGCCAGCAGCTTTAGCGGGGGCTACGAGCAGTACTTC
TRBV24-1	21	NA	TRBJ1-4	TRBD1	CATSDWRTGGPTLTTNEKLFF	TGTGCCACCAGTGATTGGCGGACAGGGGGACCCACCCTAACCACTAATGAAAAACTGTTTTTT
TRBV7-9	15	NA	TRBJ2-1	NA	CASSPRLDSYNEQFF	TGTGCCAGCAGCCCACGACTTGACTCCTACAATGAGCAGTTCTTC
TRBV19	14	NA	TRBJ1-2	TRBD1	CASSIGGGDYGYTF	TGTGCCAGTAGTATAGGAGGGGGCGACTATGGCTACACCTTC
TRBV27	15	once	TRBJ1-5	TRBD1	CASSPGQGANQPQHF	TGTGCCAGCAGCCCCGGACAGGGGGCAAATCAGCCCCAGCATTTT
TRBV12-5	13	NA	TRBJ2-7	NA	CASGWTMLDEQYF	TGTGCTAGTGGCTGGACAATGTTGGACGAGCAGTACTTC
TRBV27	15	NA	TRBJ1-6	TRBD1	CASSLGTGDNSPLHF	TGTGCCAGCAGTTTAGGGACAGGGGATAATTCACCCCTCCACTTT
TRBV6-6	13	NA	TRBJ1-2	TRBD1	CASSRGGDYGYTF	TGTGCCAGCAGCCGAGGGGGCGACTATGGCTACACCTTC
TRBV5-8	14	NA	TRBJ1-4	NA	CASSLRQRYEKLFF	TGTGCCAGCAGCTTGAGACAGCGATACGAAAAACTGTTTTTT
TRBV6-2/TRBV6-3	15	NA	TRBJ1-1	NA	CASSYRAEASTEAFF	TGTGCCAGCAGTTATAGGGCGGAGGCATCCACTGAAGCTTTCTTT
TRBV9	16	NA	TRBJ1-5	NA	CASSVGGDLSNQPQHF	TGTGCCAGCAGCGTAGGGGGGGATCTTAGCAATCAGCCCCAGCATTTT
TRBV6-5	15	NA	TRBJ1-3	TRBD1	CASSYGTGSGNTIYF	TGTGCCAGCAGTTACGGGACAGGATCTGGAAACACCATATATTTT
TRBV19	15	NA	TRBJ1-5	TRBD1	CASKGWDRANQPQHF	TGTGCCAGTAAGGGGTGGGACAGGGCGAATCAGCCCCAGCATTTT
TRBV19	13	NA	TRBJ1-5	TRBD1	CASSIQGAQPQHF	TGTGCCAGTAGTATACAGGGGGCCCAGCCCCAGCATTTT
TRBV27	14	NA	TRBJ1-2	NA	CASGDQGPYYGYTF	TGTGCCAGCGGGGATCAGGGTCCCTACTATGGCTACACCTTC
TRBV6-1	17	NA	TRBJ2-5	TRBD2	CASSEDPSGGAQETQYF	TGTGCCAGCAGTGAAGACCCTAGCGGGGGAGCACAAGAGACCCAGTACTTC
TRBV18	15	NA	TRBJ2-7	TRBD1	CASSRQGTLSYEQYF	TGTGCCAGCTCACGACAGGGTACCCTCTCCTACGAGCAGTACTTC
TRBV6-5	15	NA	TRBJ2-5	NA	CASSYSKLAPETQYF	TGTGCCAGCAGTTACTCGAAGTTAGCCCCGGAGACCCAGTACTTC
TRBV4-1	14	NA	TRBJ1-1	NA	CASSLRNFGRGAFF	TGCGCCAGCAGCCTTCGGAACTTTGGAAGGGGAGCTTTCTTT
TRBV19	14	NA	TRBJ1-3	NA	CASSIRGGGNTIYF	TGTGCCAGTAGTATTCGCGGGGGAGGAAACACCATATATTTT
TRBV15	17	NA	TRBJ2-1	TRBD1	CATSSGGRYRGNNEQFF	TGTGCCACCAGCAGCGGCGGTCGGTACAGGGGGAACAATGAGCAGTTCTTC
TRBV10-3	14	NA	TRBJ1-2	NA	CAISVPGNNYGYTF	TGTGCCATCAGTGTTCCAGGGAATAACTATGGCTACACCTTC
TRBV6-2/TRBV6-3	15	NA	TRBJ2-2	NA	CASSYIRGSTGELFF	TGTGCCAGCAGTTACATTCGGGGTAGCACCGGGGAGCTGTTTTTT
TRBV5-1	15	NA	TRBJ2-1	NA	CASSLGSISYNEQFF	TGCGCCAGCAGCTTGGGCAGTATCTCCTACAATGAGCAGTTCTTC
TRBV27	13	NA	TRBJ2-3	NA	CASSQITGTGAYF	TGTGCCAGCAGCCAAATTACAGGGACGGGTGCGTATTTT
TRBV5-1	14	NA	TRBJ2-5	NA	CASSLTGNQETQYF	TGCGCCAGCAGCTTGACCGGGAACCAAGAGACCCAGTACTTC
TRBV12-5	16	NA	TRBJ1-3	NA	CASGLNRDISGNTIYF	TGTGCTAGTGGTTTGAACAGGGATATCTCTGGAAACACCATATATTTT
TRBV7-2	19	NA	TRBJ2-3	TRBD2	CASSLEGLAGVGVWVTQYF	TGTGCCAGCAGCTTAGAGGGGTTAGCGGGGGTCGGGGTGTGGGTTACGCAGTATTTT
TRBV11-2	13	NA	TRBJ1-5	NA	CASSLSVNQPQHF	TGTGCCAGCAGCTTATCAGTCAATCAGCCCCAGCATTTT
TRBV27	14	NA	TRBJ1-1	NA	CASKAGDFGTEAFF	TGTGCCAGTAAGGCAGGGGATTTTGGCACTGAAGCTTTCTTT
TRBV5-1	19	NA	TRBJ1-2	NA	CASSYRRLGGGASNYGYTF	TGCGCCAGCAGCTATAGAAGGCTCGGGGGGGGCGCGAGCAACTATGGCTACACCTTC
TRBV21-1	20	NA	TRBJ2-2	NA	CASRWNRGRRGAVPAGELFF	TGTGCCAGCAGGTGGAACAGGGGGCGGAGGGGTGCGGTACCGGCCGGGGAGCTGTTTTTT
TRBV5-4	17	NA	TRBJ1-1	NA	CASSLEGVGGRNTEAFF	TGTGCCAGCAGCTTGGAGGGCGTGGGTGGGAGGAACACTGAAGCTTTCTTT
TRBV5-8	17	NA	TRBJ2-5	NA	CASSLVGWVGGGETQYF	TGTGCCAGCAGCTTGGTTGGCTGGGTAGGAGGAGGGGAGACCCAGTACTTC
TRBV6-6	16	NA	TRBJ2-5	TRBD2	CASSYRTSGGQETQYF	TGTGCCAGCAGTTACCGGACTAGCGGGGGACAAGAGACCCAGTACTTC
TRBV6-1	13	NA	TRBJ1-1	NA	CASSENMNTEAFF	TGTGCCAGCAGTGAAAATATGAACACTGAAGCTTTCTTT
TRBV6-1	14	NA	TRBJ1-2	NA	CASSEPGRLGGYTF	TGTGCCAGCAGTGAACCCGGCAGACTAGGCGGCTACACCTTC
TRBV5-1	15	NA	TRBJ1-1	NA	CASSPAGGGGTEAFF	TGCGCCAGCAGCCCGGCGGGAGGAGGGGGGACTGAAGCTTTCTTT
TRBV2	15	once	TRBJ1-5	NA	CASSRDKRVREPQHF	TGTGCCAGCAGCAGGGACAAAAGGGTCCGTGAGCCCCAGCATTTT
TRBV7-9	13	NA	TRBJ2-3	NA	CASSASGTDTQYF	TGTGCCAGCAGCGCATCAGGGACAGATACGCAGTATTTT
TRBV15	17	NA	TRBJ1-5	TRBD1	CATSSDRGIGKNQPQHF	TGTGCCACCAGCTCCGACAGGGGGATAGGAAAAAATCAGCCCCAGCATTTT
TRBV3-1/TRBV3-2	14	NA	TRBJ1-6	NA	CASSQKGLNSPLHF	TGTGCCAGCAGCCAAAAAGGACTGAATTCACCCCTCCACTTT
TRBV7-3	14	NA	TRBJ1-1	TRBD1	CASSSYDRVTEAFF	TGTGCCAGCAGCTCCTACGACAGGGTCACTGAAGCTTTCTTT
TRBV27	13	NA	TRBJ1-4	NA	CASRDNGFEKLFF	TGTGCCAGCCGGGACAACGGATTTGAAAAACTGTTTTTT
TRBV6-5	13	NA	TRBJ1-6	NA	CASCRGANSPLHF	TGTGCCAGTTGTAGGGGCGCGAATTCACCCCTCCACTTT
TRBV2	14	NA	TRBJ1-1	NA	CASRAGQRSTEAFF	TGTGCCAGCAGGGCCGGACAGCGAAGCACTGAAGCTTTCTTT
TRBV28	15	once	TRBJ2-1	NA	CASTPSPPEYNEQFF	TGTGCCAGCACCCCGAGCCCCCCGGAGTACAATGAGCAGTTCTTC
TRBV5-1	14	NA	TRBJ1-1	NA	CASSLGTANTEAFF	TGCGCCAGCAGCTTGGGGACAGCGAACACTGAAGCTTTCTTT
TRBV5-4	15	NA	TRBJ1-1	TRBD1	CASRVGTGGFTEAFF	TGTGCCAGCCGTGTCGGGACAGGGGGCTTCACTGAAGCTTTCTTT
TRBV5-4	15	NA	TRBJ2-5	TRBD2	CASSPQGRGAETQYF	TGTGCCAGCAGCCCCCAGGGGCGGGGGGCGGAGACCCAGTACTTC
TRBV28	15	NA	TRBJ1-5	TRBD1	CASTWDRGGNQPQHF	TGTGCCAGCACTTGGGACAGGGGGGGGAATCAGCCCCAGCATTTT